This T cell receptor beta chain was identified during a study of regulatory T cells in long-lasting Graves disease. Study-level points and caveats: Persistent Graves' disease cases displayed lower TCR diversity than newly diagnosed ones. With 2,500 to 3,000 shared public clonotypes, persistent patients exceeded new patients, who shared roughly 920. Preferential use of TRBV28, TRBJ1-2 and TRBJ2-5 was seen in persistent disease.

To note about this clonotype: No antigen is known for it.

Arm-PCR of CDR3 regions with iRepertoire HTBI primers generated TCR beta libraries. MiXCR, run by TCRdb on the multiplex PCR reads, gives a single entry per CDR3 protein. The repertoire holds approximately 400,000 distinct CDR3 sequences, with under 15% as singletons. V was shortened by 0 bases and J by 4 bases, with 10 bases between the two germline ends. The CDR3 contains 15 residues. Germline assignment: CDR1 MGHDK and CDR2 SYGVNS. The time point: newly diagnosed GD, antithyroid drugs for less than 3 months. From RNA extracted from PBMCs, the TCR library was made. This sample also belongs to another study, concerning T cells in Graves' hyperthyroidism and ophthalmopathy.

This TCR was recovered from a woman in her twenties or thirties with Graves disease. The sample here was peripheral blood mononuclear cells (PBMCs), taken at new diagnosis, from a patient treated with antithyroid drugs. This chain uses TRBV25-1 with TRBJ1-3, with TRBD1 as a possible D gene (6 bases). CDR3 sequence reads: CASSEYQGSGNTIYF. Here the CDR3 DNA reads TGTGCCAGCAGTGAATATCAGGGGTCGGGAAACACCATATATTTT. The variable domain in full, completed from reference TRBV25-1 and TRBJ1-3, reads EADIYQTPRYLVIGTGKKITLECSQTMGHDKMYWYQQDPGMELHLIHYSYGVNSTEKGDLSSESTVSRIRTEHFPLTLESARPSHTSQYLCASSEYQGSGNTIYFGEGSWLTVV.